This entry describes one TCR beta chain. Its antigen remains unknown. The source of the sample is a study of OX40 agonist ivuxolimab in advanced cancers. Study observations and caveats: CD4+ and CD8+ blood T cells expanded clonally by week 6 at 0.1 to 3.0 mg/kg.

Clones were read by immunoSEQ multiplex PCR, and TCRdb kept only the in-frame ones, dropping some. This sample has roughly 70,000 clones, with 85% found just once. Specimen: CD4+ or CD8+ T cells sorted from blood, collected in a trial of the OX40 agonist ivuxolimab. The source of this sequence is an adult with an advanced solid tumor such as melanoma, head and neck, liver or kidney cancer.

CDR3 in DNA: TGTGCCAGTAGCAAACGGCGAGGTAGCTCCTACAATGAGCAGTTCTTC. It encodes CASSKRRGSSYNEQFF. This chain connects TRBV19 to TRBJ2-1; D is ambiguous. V lost 6 bases, J lost 0 bases, and 15 bases lay in between. CDR3 size: 16 residues. Germline CDR1 is LNHDA and CDR2 is SQIVND (reference sequence).